Below, 17 T cell receptor beta chains from the same sample are listed, as sequenced in a study of OX40 agonist ivuxolimab in advanced cancers. Assay used: immunoSEQ multiplex PCR; TCRdb lists only in-frame clones, some missing. Among around 48,000 clones listed, approximately 84% were seen once. This material consisted of CD4+ or CD8+ T cells sorted from blood, taken in a trial of the OX40 agonist ivuxolimab. The receptors here all came from an adult with an advanced solid tumor such as melanoma, head and neck, liver or kidney cancer.

CDR3 sequence reads: CASSPPGGFSYEQYF. CDR3 coding DNA: TGTGCCAGCTCACCACCCGGAGGTTTCTCCTACGAGCAGTACTTC. The chain couples TRBV18 to TRBJ2-7, with D perhaps TRBD2 (5 bases). The ends were cut back, 0 bases at V and 0 bases at J, with 9 bases in the middle. Germline CDR1 reads KGHSH; CDR2 reads LQKENI. The CDR3 contains 15 residues.

The chain uses TRBV19 and TRBJ2-2; 9 nucleotides line up with TRBD2. The CDR3 contains 15 residues. The ends lost 6 bases at V and 6 bases at J; junction bases unmatched: 8. Germline V CDR1 and CDR2: LNHDA, SQIVND (reference sequence). CDR3 in amino acids: CASRREGRGSGELFF. The CDR3 region has the DNA TGTGCCAGTAGGCGGGAGGGACGAGGGTCCGGGGAGCTGTTTTTT.

This chain joins TRBV5-4 and TRBJ2-5; 14 bases align to TRBD2. Germline V gene data show CDR1 as SGHNT and CDR2 as YYREEE (reference sequence). CDR3 length: 17 residues. With V trimmed by 1 base and J by 2 bases, 4 bases remained unmatched. The CDR3 sequence is CASSLKRLAGGQETQYF. The CDR3, as DNA: TGTGCCAGCAGCTTGAAGCGACTAGCGGGAGGGCAAGAGACCCAGTACTTC.

The chain uses TRBV28 and TRBJ1-5; the D is unclear. Germline CDR1 is MDHEN and CDR2 is SYDVKM. This CDR3 spans 13 amino acids. The V and J ends lost 8 bases and 4 bases respectively, with 12 bases between them. The CDR3 DNA is TGTGCCAGCCAAGGACGGATTAATCAGCCCCAGCATTTT. This codes for CASQGRINQPQHF.

The J gene is TRBJ2-1, the V gene TRBV11-2, with 8 nucleotides matching TRBD2. The CDR3 extends over 14 amino acids. Looked up from germline, CDR1 is SGHAT and CDR2 is FQNNGV. The junction had 3 bases not matched to a gene; V was cut back by 5 bases and J by 3 bases. The CDR3 here is CASSGTRGYNEQFF. DNA of the CDR3: TGTGCCAGCAGCGGGACTAGGGGCTACAATGAGCAGTTCTTC. The variable domain in full, completed from reference TRBV11-2 and TRBJ2-1, reads EAGVAQSPRYKIIEKRQSVAFWCNPISGHATLYWYQQILGQGPKLLIQFQNNGVVDDSQLPKDRFSAERLKGVDSTLKIQPAKLEDSAVYLCASSGTRGYNEQFFGPGTRLTVL.

This sequence joins TRBV28 and TRBJ2-7; D is unresolved. Trimming stripped 7 bases from V and 5 bases from J, with 18 bases between. Germline CDR1 MDHEN, CDR2 SYDVKM. The CDR3 consists of 14 residues. In nucleotides, the CDR3 is TGTGCCAGCAAAGATTGGACCGCACGGGACGAGCAGTACTTC. Translating it yields CASKDWTARDEQYF.

V usage is TRBV6-1 and J usage is TRBJ1-5, with 7 bases that match TRBD1. From germline, CDR1 is MNHNS and CDR2 SASEGT. V gave up 8 bases and J gave up 1 base; unmatched junction bases: 5. The CDR3 extends over 14 amino acids. CDR3 protein: CASGLTGSNQPQHF. The CDR3 DNA follows: TGTGCCAGCGGACTGACAGGGAGCAATCAGCCCCAGCATTTT.

The rearrangement links TRBV6-4 to TRBJ2-5; the D is unclear. In germline, CDR1 is MRHNA, CDR2 SNTAGT. Trimming removed 4 bases from V and 1 base from J, with 7 bases in between. The CDR3 length is 13 residues. Written as DNA, the CDR3 is TGTGCCAGCAGTGTCTCATTCCAAGAGACCCAGTACTTC. It is translated as CASSVSFQETQYF.

This clone has just a few counts. The gene calls are TRBV4-2 and TRBJ1-5; D gene unclear. The CDR3 runs 15 residues. Germline V gene sequence: CDR1 LGHNA, CDR2 YNFKEQ. Trimming shortened V by 0 bases and J by 7 bases, and 13 bases separated the two germline ends. The CDR3 bases are TGTGCCAGCAGCCAAGATGGGCAGGTTGGACAGCCCCAGCATTTT. It yields the protein CASSQDGQVGQPQHF.

This rearrangement joins TRBV13 to TRBJ2-3; 16 nucleotides match TRBD2. V gave up 5 bases and J gave up 1 base; unmatched junction bases: 9. This CDR3 is 19 amino acids long. CDR1 is PRHDT and CDR2 is FYEKMQ in the germline V gene (reference sequence). The CDR3 DNA reads TGTGCCAGCAGCCCGGGACTAGCGGGAGGGCTGATACGCACAGATACGCAGTATTTT. Amino acids: CASSPGLAGGLIRTDTQYF.

This clone was counted a few times. Other DNA sequences from this sample encode an identical CDR3 as well. The J gene is TRBJ1-2, the V gene TRBV18; the D gene is possibly TRBD1 (6 bases). Germline assignment: CDR1 KGHSH and CDR2 LQKENI. V dropped 2 bases and J dropped 7 bases, with 14 bases sitting between them. The CDR3 runs to 14 residues. The CDR3 here is CASSPAQGFRGYTF. CDR3 DNA sequence: TGTGCCAGCTCACCAGCTCAGGGGTTCCGTGGCTACACCTTC.

The chain employs TRBV5-1 and TRBJ1-5; D may be TRBD1 (6 bases). CDR1 is SGHRS and CDR2 is YFSETQ in the germline V gene. The CDR3 has 13 residues. V gave up 6 bases and J gave up 5 bases, with 12 bases separating them. CDR3 amino acids: CASKGEADQPQHF. The CDR3 coding sequence is TGCGCCAGCAAGGGGGAGGCCGATCAGCCCCAGCATTTT.

V and J are TRBV9 and TRBJ1-6; 10 bases align to TRBD1. V gave up 2 bases and J gave up 7 bases; unmatched junction bases: 6. The CDR3 consists of 16 residues. Germline V gene sequence: CDR1 SGDLS, CDR2 YYNGEE. The CDR3 DNA is TGTGCCAGCAGCGTGGACAGGGGGGCGTGGAATTCACCCCTCCACTTT. It specifies CASSVDRGAWNSPLHF.

The CDR3 DNA reads as TGTGCCAGTAGTGTCAGGGGGTATGGCTACACCTTC. The encoded protein is CASSVRGYGYTF. J is TRBJ1-2 and V is TRBV19; 7 bases align to TRBD1. V lost 5 bases and J lost 5; bases outside the gene matches: 2. CDR3 length equals 12 residues. Germline values: CDR1 LNHDA, CDR2 SQIVND (reference sequence).

This clone was seen just once. This rearrangement joins TRBV7-3 to TRBJ2-5; D possibly corresponds to TRBD2 (6 bases). The DNA matches TRBJ2-7 better at its end, which makes the J call doubtful. Germline V gene sequence: CDR1 SGHTA, CDR2 FQGTGA. The CDR3 totals 13 residues. The CDR3 region is CASSPQLAYEQYF. The DNA of the CDR3 is TGTGCCAGCAGCCCACAGCTAGCGTACGAGCAGTACTTC.

This rearrangement joins TRBV2 to TRBJ1-1, with unresolved D. Germline lookup yields CDR1 SNHLY and CDR2 FYNNEI. The CDR3 consists of 14 residues. V was cut by 5 bases and J by 1 base, with 11 bases left in between. The CDR3 sequence is CASSKETGNTEAFF. Here the CDR3 DNA reads TGTGCCAGCAGTAAAGAGACGGGGAACACTGAAGCTTTCTTT.

As for this clone: Other DNA sequences of this sample code for an identical CDR3. V and J are TRBV11-3 and TRBJ2-1; 10 nucleotides match TRBD2. Germline V gives CDR1 SGHNT, CDR2 YENEEA. V was clipped by 1 base and J by 4 bases; unmatched bases: 7. The CDR3 runs 17 residues. The DNA for the CDR3 is TGTGCCAGCAGCTTAGGGCTAGCGGGGGCTACATACAATGAGCAGTTCTTC. Its protein product is CASSLGLAGATYNEQFF.